This section outlines one TCR beta chain sequence together with its context. The sample is drawn from a study of CD8 T cells in Susac syndrome. Reverse transcription used 0.5 to 1 ug RNA and random hexamers. TCR beta CDR3 was amplified by immunoSEQ covering 54 Vbeta and 13 Jbeta. One entry per CDR3 protein, called by TCRdb with MiXCR from the immunoSEQ multiplex PCR reads. Found here are around 170,000 distinct CDR3 sequences, around 94% of them singletons; the top ten hold 0.12%. Sequencing targeted TCR beta in blood CD8+ and CD4+ T cells. FACS enriched CD8+ TEMRA cells, while bulk CD8+ and CD4+ were negatively isolated. V gave up 2 bases and J gave up 2 bases, with 11 bases separating them. CDR3 length equals 15 residues. Per the germline V gene, CDR1 is SGHDT and CDR2 is YYEEEE.

The TCR was taken from a human donor with Susac syndrome. The V call is TRBV5-6, the J call TRBJ1-5; D not resolved. The sequencing sample was made of CD4+ T cells from PBMCs. Here the CDR3 reads CASSFRRSGNQPQHF. CDR3 nucleotides: TGTGCCAGCAGCTTCCGGAGGAGTGGCAATCAGCCCCAGCATTTT.